This T cell receptor beta chain came from a study of shared clonotypes between healthy human individuals. Losses at the gene ends were 5 bases for V and 5 bases for J; bases not matched to a gene: 8. Germline CDR1 SGHRS, CDR2 YFSETQ. This CDR3 has 14 amino acids. Using immunoSEQ multiplex PCR, the repertoire was profiled, and TCRdb retains in-frame clones only, with some absent. Among over 700,000 clones, 72% were seen once, and the ten largest hold roughly 1.8%. The sequence was obtained from a woman in her thirties in good health. The specimen sequenced was memory CD4+ T cells sorted from blood. Documented subset: CD45RA-negative fraction. The chain carries TRBV5-1 and TRBJ2-5; 8 nucleotides line up with TRBD1. CDR3 in amino acids: CASRETGVGETQYF. CDR3 sequence (DNA): TGCGCCAGCAGGGAGACAGGGGTCGGGGAGACCCAGTACTTC.